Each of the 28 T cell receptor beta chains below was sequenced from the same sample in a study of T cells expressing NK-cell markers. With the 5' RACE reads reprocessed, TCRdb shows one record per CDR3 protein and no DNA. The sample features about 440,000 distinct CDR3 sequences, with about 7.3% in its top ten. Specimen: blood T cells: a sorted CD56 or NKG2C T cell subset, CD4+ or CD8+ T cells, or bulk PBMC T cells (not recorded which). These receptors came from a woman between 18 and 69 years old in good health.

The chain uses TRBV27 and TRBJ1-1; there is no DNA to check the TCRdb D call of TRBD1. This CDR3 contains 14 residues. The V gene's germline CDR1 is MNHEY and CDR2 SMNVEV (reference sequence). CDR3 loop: CASSFRAGNTEAFF.

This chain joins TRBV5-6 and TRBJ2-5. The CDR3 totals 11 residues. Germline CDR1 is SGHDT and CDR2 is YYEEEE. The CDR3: CASSLFETQYF. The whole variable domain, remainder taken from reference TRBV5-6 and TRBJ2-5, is DAGVTQSPTHLIKTRGQQVTLRCSPKSGHDTVSWYQQALGQGPQFIFQYYEEEERQRGNFPDRFSGHQFPNYSSELNVNALLLGDSALYLCASSLFETQYFGPGTRLLVL.

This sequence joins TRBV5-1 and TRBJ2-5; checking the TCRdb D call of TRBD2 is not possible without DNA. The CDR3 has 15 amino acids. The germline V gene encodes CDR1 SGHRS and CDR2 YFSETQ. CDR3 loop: CASSLLGAAQETQYF.

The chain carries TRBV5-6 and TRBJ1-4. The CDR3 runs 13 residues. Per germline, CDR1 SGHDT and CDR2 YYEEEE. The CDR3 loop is CASSLGSLEKLFF.

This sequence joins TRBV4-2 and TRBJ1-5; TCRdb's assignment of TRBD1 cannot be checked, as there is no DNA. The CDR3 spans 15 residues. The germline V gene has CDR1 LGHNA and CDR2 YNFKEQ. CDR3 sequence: CASSQRPGGNQPQHF.

CDR3 sequence reads: CASSPRPDYGYTF. The chain joins TRBV11-2 to TRBJ1-2. The CDR3 consists of 13 residues. The germline V gene encodes CDR1 SGHAT and CDR2 FQNNGV.

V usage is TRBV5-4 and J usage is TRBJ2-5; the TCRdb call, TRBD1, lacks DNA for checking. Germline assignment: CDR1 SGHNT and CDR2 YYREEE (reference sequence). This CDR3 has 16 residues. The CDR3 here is CASSLIQGAGQETQYF.

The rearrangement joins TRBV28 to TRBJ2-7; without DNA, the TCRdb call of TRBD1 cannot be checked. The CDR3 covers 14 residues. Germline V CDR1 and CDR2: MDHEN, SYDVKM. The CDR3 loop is CASSTPGPPYEQYF.

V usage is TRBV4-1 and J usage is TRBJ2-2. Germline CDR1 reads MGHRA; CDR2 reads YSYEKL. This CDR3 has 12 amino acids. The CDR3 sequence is CASSTYAGELFF.

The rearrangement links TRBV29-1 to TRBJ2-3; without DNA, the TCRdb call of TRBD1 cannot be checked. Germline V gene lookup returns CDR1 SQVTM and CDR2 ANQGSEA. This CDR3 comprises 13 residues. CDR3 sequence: CSAKSGVPDTQYF.

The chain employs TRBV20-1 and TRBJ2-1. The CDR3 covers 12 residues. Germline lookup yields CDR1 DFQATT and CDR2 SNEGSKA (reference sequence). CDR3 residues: CSAPTNYNEQFF.

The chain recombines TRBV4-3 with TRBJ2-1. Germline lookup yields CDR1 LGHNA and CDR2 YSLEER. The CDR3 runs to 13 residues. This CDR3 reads CASSQGEHNEQFF.

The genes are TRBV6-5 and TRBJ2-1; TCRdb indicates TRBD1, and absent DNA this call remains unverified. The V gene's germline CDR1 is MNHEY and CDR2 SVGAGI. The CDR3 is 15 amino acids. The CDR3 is CASSYLGGSYNEQFF.

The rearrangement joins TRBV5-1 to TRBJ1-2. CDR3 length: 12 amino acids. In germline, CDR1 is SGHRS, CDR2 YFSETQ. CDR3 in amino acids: CARREWSGDYTF.

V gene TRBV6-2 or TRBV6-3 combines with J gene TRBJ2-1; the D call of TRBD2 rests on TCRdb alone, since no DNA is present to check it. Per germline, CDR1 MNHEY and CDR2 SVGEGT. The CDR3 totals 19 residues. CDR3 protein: CASRPPGLAGGKSYNEQFF.

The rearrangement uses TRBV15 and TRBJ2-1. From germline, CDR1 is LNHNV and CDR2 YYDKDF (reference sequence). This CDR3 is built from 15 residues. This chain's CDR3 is CATSRDVNSYNEQFF. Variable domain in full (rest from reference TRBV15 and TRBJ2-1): DAMVIQNPRYQVTQFGKPVTLSCSQTLNHNVMYWYQQKSSQAPKLLFHYYDKDFNNEADTPDNFQSRRPNTSFCFLDIRSPGLGDTAMYLCATSRDVNSYNEQFFGPGTRLTVL.

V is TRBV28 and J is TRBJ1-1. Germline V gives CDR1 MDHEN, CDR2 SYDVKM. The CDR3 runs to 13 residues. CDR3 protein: CASNLRVSTEAFF.

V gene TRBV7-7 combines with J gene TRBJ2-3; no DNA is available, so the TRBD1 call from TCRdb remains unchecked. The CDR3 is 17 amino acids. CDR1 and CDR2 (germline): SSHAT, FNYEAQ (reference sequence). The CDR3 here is CASSLSGGSQYTDTQYF.

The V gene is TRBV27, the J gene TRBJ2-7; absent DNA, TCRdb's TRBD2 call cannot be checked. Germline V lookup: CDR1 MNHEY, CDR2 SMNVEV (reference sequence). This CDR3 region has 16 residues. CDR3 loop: CASSLSGASGSYEQYF.

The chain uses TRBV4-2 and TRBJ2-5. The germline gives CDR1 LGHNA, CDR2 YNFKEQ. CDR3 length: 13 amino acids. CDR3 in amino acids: CASSQDVGETQYF.

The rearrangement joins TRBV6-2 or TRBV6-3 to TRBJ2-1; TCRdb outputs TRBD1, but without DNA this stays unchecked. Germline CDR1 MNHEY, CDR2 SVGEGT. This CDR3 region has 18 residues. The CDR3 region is CASSYPLIAGAIYNEQFF.

CDR3 loop: CASSLGVGGYGYTF. The chain is built from TRBV7-9 and TRBJ1-2. There are 14 residues in the CDR3. Germline values: CDR1 SEHNR, CDR2 FQNEAQ (reference sequence).

CDR3 region: CASSQSTGATEKLFF. The chain uses TRBV16 and TRBJ1-4; without DNA, the TCRdb call of TRBD1 cannot be checked. Germline CDR1 and CDR2: KGHSY and FQNENV. The CDR3 has 15 residues.

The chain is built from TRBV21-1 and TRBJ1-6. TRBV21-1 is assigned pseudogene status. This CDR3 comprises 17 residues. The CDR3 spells CASSKECGGGYNSPLHF.

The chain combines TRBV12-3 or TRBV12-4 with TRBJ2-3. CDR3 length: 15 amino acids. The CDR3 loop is CASSFRQRSTDTQYF.

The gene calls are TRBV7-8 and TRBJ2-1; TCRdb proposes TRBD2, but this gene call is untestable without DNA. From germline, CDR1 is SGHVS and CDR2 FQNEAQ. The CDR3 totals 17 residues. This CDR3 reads CASSAPGPQGPSNEQFF. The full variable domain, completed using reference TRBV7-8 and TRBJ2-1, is GAGVSQSPRYKVAKRGQDVALRCDPISGHVSLFWYQQALGQGPEFLTYFQNEAQLDKSGLPSDRFFAERPEGSVSTLKIQRTQQEDSAVYLCASSAPGPQGPSNEQFFGPGTRLTVL.

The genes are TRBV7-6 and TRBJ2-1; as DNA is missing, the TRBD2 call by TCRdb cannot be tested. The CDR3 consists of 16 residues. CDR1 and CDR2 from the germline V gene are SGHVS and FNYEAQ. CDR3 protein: CASSPFVAGITNEQFF.

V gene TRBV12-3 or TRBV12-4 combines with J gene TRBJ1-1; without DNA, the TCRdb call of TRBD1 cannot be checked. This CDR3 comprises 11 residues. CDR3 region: CASSLGGRAFF.